This T cell receptor beta chain came from a study of Ad26.COV2.S vaccination and SARS-CoV-2 variants. This CDR3 contains 14 residues. V shed 4 bases and J 3 bases; nucleotides not matched to a gene: 6. The germline V gene has CDR1 SGHDT and CDR2 YYEEEE. Documented treatment: approximately 18 received Ad26.COV2.S at low or high dose, single or two shots; 5 received placebo; per-sample allocation not given. Specimen acquisition occurred on day 63 following the initial vaccine or placebo injection. Recruitment in Boston yielded a donor of adult age, 18-55 years. Study results and caveats: Higher spike-specific TCR breadth was found in vaccine recipients than in placebo recipients. Vaccine and placebo recipients had comparable breadth of non-spike TCRs. Considerable breadth of spike-specific CD8+ and CD4+ T cell responses has reportedly been documented following vaccination.

Produced via immunoSEQ multiplex PCR; TCRdb's table is partial and in-frame only. There are hundreds of thousands of clones in the sample; around 90% occur only once, and 12% lies in the top ten. As to this clone: Its antigen is still unknown.

The chain uses TRBV5-6 and TRBJ2-7, with 8 bases identical to TRBD2. Sample: peripheral blood, taken in a trial of Ad26.COV2.S vaccine versus placebo. This clonotype was obtained from a person between 18 and 65 years old who received the Ad26.COV2.S COVID-19 vaccine or a placebo. The CDR3 region is CASSLFGTSYEQYF. CDR3 nucleotide sequence: TGTGCCAGCAGCCTGTTTGGGACTAGCTACGAGCAGTACTTC.